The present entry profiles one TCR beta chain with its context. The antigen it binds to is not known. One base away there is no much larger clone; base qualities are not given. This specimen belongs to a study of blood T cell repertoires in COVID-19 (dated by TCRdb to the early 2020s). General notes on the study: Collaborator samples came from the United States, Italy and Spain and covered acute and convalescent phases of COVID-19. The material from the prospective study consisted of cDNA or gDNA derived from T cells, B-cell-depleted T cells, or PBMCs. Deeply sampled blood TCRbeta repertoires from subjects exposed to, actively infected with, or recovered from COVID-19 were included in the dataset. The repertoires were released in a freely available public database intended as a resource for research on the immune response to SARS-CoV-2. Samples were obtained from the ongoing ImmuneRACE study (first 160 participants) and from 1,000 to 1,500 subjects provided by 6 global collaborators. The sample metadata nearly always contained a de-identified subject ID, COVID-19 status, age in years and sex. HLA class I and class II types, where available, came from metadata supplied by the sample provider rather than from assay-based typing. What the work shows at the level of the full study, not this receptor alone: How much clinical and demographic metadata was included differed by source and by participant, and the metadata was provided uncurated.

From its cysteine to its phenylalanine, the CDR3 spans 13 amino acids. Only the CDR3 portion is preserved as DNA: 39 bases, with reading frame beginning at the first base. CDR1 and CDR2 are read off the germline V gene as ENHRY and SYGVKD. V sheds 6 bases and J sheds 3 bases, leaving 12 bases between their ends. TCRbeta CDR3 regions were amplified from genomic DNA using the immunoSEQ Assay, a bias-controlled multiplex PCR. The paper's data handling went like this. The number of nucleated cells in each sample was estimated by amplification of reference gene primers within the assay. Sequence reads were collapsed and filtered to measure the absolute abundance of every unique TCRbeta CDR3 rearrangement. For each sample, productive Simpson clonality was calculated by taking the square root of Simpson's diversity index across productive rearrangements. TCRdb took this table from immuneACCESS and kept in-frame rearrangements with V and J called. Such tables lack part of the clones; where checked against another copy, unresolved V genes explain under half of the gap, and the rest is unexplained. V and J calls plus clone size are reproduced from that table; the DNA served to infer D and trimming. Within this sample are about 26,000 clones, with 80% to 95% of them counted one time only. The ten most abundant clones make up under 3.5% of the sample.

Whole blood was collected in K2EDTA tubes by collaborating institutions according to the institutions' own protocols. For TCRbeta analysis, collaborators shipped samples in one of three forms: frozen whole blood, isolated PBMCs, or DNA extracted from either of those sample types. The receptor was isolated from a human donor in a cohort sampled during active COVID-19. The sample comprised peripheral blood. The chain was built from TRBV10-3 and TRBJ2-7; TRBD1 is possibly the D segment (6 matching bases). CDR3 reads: CAISWTAGYEQYF. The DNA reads TGTGCCATCAGCTGGACAGCTGGCTACGAGCAGTACTTC.